This note documents a single T cell receptor beta chain sequence. There is no known antigen for this receptor. Per-base qualities were not stored, and no clone one base away is much larger. Other DNA sequences in the same sample also yield this CDR3. A second Seattle source provided samples from volunteer blood donors who had recovered from COVID-19. The collaborating institutions used their own protocols to collect whole blood in K2EDTA tubes. For TCRbeta analysis, collaborators shipped samples in one of three forms: frozen whole blood, isolated PBMCs, or DNA extracted from either of those sample types. The data were obtained in a study of blood T cell repertoires in COVID-19 (dated by TCRdb to the early 2020s). Looking at the study overall: Samples covering the acute and convalescent phases of COVID-19 were provided by collaborators in the United States, Italy and Spain. The material from the prospective study consisted of cDNA or gDNA derived from T cells, B-cell-depleted T cells, or PBMCs. Deeply sampled blood TCRbeta repertoires from subjects exposed to, actively infected with, or recovered from COVID-19 were included in the dataset. The repertoires were released in a freely available public database meant as a resource for research on the immune response to SARS-CoV-2. Samples were obtained from the ongoing ImmuneRACE study (first 160 participants) and from over 1,000 subjects provided by 6 global collaborators. A de-identified subject ID, COVID-19 status, age in years and sex were almost always included in the sample metadata. Where available, HLA class I and class II types were obtained from metadata supplied by the sample provider rather than from assay-based typing. Results the study describes overall, beyond this receptor: The quantity of clinical and demographic metadata differed by source and by participant and was supplied without curation.

Measured from the cysteine to the phenylalanine, the CDR3 is 12 residues long. The sequence is cut down to CDR3 DNA, 36 bases in frame from base 1. The germline V gene gives CDR1 as ENHRY and CDR2 as SYGVKD. Trimmed from V: 8 bases; trimmed from J: 7 bases; junction bases lacking a gene match: 7. The immunoSEQ Assay, a bias-controlled multiplex PCR, was used to amplify TCRbeta CDR3 regions from genomic DNA. Under the source paper's analysis protocol: Within the assay, amplification of reference gene primers was used to estimate how many nucleated cells each sample contained. To quantify the absolute abundance of each unique TCRbeta CDR3 rearrangement, sequence reads were collapsed and filtered. Productive Simpson clonality was computed per sample as the square root of Simpson's diversity index over productive rearrangements. TCRdb re-hosts the immuneACCESS table, in-frame sequences only. Its copies lack some clones; in the studies checked, an unresolved V gene accounts for under half of them, and the cause for the rest is not known. V and J calls and clone size are copied from that table; D and trimming were computed from the DNA. This sample has a few hundred thousand clones in its table, and around 92% of those were observed once. The ten largest clonotypes hold about 6.8% of the sample.

The sequence is built from TRBV10-3 and TRBJ2-7, with 8 bases aligning to TRBD1. The specimen sequenced was peripheral blood. This receptor was obtained from a man between 18 and 35 years old who had recovered from COVID-19. The CDR3 region reads CAISGRGQEQYF. The sequence in DNA is TGTGCCATCTCGGGCAGGGGGCAAGAGCAGTACTTC.